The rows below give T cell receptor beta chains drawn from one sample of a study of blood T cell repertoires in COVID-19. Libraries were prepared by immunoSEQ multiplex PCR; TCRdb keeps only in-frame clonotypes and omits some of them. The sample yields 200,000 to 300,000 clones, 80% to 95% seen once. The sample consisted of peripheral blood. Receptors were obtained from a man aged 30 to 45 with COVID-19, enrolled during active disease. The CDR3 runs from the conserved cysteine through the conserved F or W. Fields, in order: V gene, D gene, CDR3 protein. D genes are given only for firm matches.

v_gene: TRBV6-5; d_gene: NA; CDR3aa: CASSYSLGGAYEQYF
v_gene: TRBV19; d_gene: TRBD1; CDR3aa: CASSSGQGKPTDTQYF
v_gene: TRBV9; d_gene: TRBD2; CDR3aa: CASSPGLAGVNTGELFF
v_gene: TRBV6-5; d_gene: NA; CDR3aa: CATRGLGNTGELFF
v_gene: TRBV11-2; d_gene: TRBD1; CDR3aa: CASSSPRGQTGELFF
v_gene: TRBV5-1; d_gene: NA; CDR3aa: CASSLEWRDTQYF
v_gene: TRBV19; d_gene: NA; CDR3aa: CASSLLGYTNEQYF
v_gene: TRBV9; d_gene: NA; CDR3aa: CASSPVGRLGQLFF
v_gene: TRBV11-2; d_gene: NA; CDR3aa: CASSLWGPTDTQYF
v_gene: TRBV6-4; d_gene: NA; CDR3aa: CASSEAGARTDTQYF
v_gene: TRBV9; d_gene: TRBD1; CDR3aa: CASSVAFTGEGYGYTF
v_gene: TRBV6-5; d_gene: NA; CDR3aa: CASAWPGELNTEAFF
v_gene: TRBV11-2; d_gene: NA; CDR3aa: CASRRGLGVEQFF
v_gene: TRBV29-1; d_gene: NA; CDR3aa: CSGTTGGSGNTIYF
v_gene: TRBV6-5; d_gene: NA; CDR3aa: CASSYRTGGTEAFF
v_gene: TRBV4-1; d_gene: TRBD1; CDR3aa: CASSLGQGTAEAFF
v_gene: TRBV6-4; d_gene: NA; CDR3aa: CASARSINTEAFF
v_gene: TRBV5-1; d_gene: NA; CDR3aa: CASSFSGGATEAFF
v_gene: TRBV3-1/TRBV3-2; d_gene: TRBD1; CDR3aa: CASSPGDRAQPQHF
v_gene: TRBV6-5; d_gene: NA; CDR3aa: CASSYGGTGPNEKLFF
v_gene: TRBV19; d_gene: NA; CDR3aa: CASISKMNTEAFF
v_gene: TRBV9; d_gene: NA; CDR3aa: CASSVDRPNTGELFF
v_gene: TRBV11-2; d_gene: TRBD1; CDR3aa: CASSLSSTGQGPYEQYF
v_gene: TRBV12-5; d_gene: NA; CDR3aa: CASGLVLEAFF
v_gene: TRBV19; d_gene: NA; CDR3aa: CASSITGTADTQYF
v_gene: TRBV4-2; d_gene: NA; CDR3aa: CASSKERAAGDTQYF
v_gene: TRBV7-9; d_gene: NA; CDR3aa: CASSFRGRDEAFF
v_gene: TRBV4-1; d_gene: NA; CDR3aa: CASSQDSGSPYEQYF
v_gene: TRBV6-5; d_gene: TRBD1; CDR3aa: CASRYFRTGQNSPLHF
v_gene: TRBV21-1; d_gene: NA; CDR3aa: CASQGAVDGGPYGYTF
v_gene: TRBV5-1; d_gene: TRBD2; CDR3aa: CASSLGMWRGINTGELFF
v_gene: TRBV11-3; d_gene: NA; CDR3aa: CASSSGGSSGAGQAFF
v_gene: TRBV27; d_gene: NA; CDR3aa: CASSSWGGSNQPQHF
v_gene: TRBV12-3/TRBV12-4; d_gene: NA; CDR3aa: CASSPQGGTEAFF
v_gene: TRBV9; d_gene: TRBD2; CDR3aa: CASSQLAGGVHEQFF
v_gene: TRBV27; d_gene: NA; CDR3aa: CASRTVNEKLFF
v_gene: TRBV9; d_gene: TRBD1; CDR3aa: CASSGNRDRSSDTQYF
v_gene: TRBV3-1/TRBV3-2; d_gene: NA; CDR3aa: CASSRGTVKNIQYF
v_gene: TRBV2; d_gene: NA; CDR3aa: CASTDTQETQYF
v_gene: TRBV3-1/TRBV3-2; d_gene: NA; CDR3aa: CASSQGGVYEQYF
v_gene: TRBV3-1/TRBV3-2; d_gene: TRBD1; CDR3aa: CASSQMATGGNTGELFF
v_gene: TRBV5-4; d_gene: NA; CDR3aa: CASSGSGRANEKLFF
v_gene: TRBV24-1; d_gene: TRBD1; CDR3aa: CATSPGQRYNEQFF
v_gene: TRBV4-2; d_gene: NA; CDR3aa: CASSQVTGGKLFF
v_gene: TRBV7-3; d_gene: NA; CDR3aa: CASSHTGLSQPQHF
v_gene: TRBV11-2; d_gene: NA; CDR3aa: CASSLHSSNQPQHF
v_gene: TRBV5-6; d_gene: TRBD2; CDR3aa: CASSLPGGTGELFF
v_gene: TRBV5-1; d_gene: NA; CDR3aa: CASSLVAGTEAFF
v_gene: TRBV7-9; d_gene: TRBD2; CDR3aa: CASSLAGGGSTDTQYF
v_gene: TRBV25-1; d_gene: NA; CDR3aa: CASSELRGGNYGYTF
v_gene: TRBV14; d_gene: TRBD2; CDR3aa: CASSQVGRTSGGPYNEQFF
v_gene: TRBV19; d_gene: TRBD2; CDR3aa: CASSISGELGDTQYF
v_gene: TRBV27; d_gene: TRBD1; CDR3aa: CASSFPSGQGDYGYTF
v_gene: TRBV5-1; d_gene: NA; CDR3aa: CASSLGAVTSTDTQYF
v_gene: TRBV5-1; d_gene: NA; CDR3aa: CASSEQLNTEAFF
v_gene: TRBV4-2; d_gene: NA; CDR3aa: CASSQGYQGPNSPLHF
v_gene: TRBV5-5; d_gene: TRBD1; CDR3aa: CASSLGTGAGNTIYF
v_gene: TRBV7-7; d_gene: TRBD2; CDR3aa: CASSLLAGGRAQETQYF
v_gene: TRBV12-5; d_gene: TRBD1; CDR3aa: CASGADRGQNTEAFF